The TCR beta chain under discussion was sequenced for a study of T-cell reconstitution after alpha-beta-depleted transplantation in children. Overall study results and limits: By about two months after transplant, alpha-beta T cells reportedly arose from several hundred graft clones that had expanded. The authors attributed T-cell counts and diversity one year after transplant mostly to newly produced T cells.

Unique molecular identifiers were incorporated into the prepared TCRbeta library. MiXCR was run by TCRdb on the PCR reads, yielding one entry per CDR3 protein. The table includes 550,000 to 600,000 distinct CDR3 sequences, 23% detected once. For this clonotype: Its antigen is not known.

CDR3 length: 13 amino acids. Trimming cost V 4 bases and J 6 bases, with 16 bases left between them. Per the germline V gene, CDR1 is SQVTM and CDR2 is ANQGSEA. The chain combines TRBV29-1 with TRBJ2-7; the D gene could be TRBD1 or TRBD2 (6 bases each). Specimen: PBMCs, mostly from graft donor cells, collected 360 days after TCRalphabeta/CD19-depleted stem cell transplant. This TCR was recovered from a boy under two years old who had a stem cell transplant for acute myeloid leukemia, so the T cells may come from the graft donor. CDR3 sequence reads: CSVVEGGLVEQYF. The CDR3 nucleotides are TGCAGCGTTGTGGAGGGGGGCCTTGTCGAGCAGTACTTC.